This TCR beta chain was captured in a study of OX40 agonist ivuxolimab in advanced cancers. Study at large: The patients received agonistic anti-OX40 (CD134) antibody ivuxolimab.

The CDR3 has 14 residues. J lost 4 bases, V lost 6 bases, and 6 bases had no gene match. CDR1 MDHEN and CDR2 SYDVKM come from the germline V gene. TCRdb's table, derived via immunoSEQ multiplex PCR, lists solely in-frame clones and lacks some. Here the sample spans 65,000 to 95,000 clones, roughly 89% being singletons. The sample in question was CD4+ or CD8+ T cells sorted from blood, obtained in a trial of the OX40 agonist ivuxolimab. The chain has TRBV28 and TRBJ1-1, with 9 positions matching TRBD1. This clonotype was sampled from an adult with an advanced solid tumor such as melanoma, head and neck, liver or kidney cancer. In nucleotides, the CDR3 is TGTGCCAGCAGGTCACAGGGGGCGCGCACTGAAGCTTTCTTT. It specifies CASRSQGARTEAFF.